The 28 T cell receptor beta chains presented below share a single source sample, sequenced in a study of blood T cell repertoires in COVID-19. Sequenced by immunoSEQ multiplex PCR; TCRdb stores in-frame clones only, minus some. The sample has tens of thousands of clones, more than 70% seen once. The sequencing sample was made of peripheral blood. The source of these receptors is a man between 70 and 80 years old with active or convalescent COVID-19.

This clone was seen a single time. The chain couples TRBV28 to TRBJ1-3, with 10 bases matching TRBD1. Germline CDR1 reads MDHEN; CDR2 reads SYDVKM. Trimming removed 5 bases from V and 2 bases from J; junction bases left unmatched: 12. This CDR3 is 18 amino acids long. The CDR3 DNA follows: TGTGCCAGCAGTCTTTGGGTGGGTGGACAGGGGGCTGGAAACACCATATATTTT. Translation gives CASSLWVGGQGAGNTIYF.

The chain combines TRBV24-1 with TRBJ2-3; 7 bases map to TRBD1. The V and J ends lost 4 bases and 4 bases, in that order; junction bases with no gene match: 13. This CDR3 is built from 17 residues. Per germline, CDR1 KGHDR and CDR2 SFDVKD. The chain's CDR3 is CATSETGQIGSSDTQYF. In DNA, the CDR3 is TGTGCCACCAGTGAGACGGGACAGATCGGGTCGTCAGATACGCAGTATTTT.

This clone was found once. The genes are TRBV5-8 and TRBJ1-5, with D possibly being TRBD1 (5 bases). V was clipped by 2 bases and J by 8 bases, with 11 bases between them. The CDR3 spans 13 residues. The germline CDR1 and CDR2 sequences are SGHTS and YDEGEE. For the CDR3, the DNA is TGTGCCAGCAGCTTCAGGACACGCGAGCCCCAGCATTTT. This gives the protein CASSFRTREPQHF.

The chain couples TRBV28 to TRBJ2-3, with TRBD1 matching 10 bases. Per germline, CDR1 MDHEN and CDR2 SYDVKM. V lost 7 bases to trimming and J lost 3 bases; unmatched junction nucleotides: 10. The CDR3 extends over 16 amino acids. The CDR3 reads CASTGLGTGATDTQYF. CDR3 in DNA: TGTGCCAGCACGGGCTTGGGGACAGGGGCAACAGATACGCAGTATTTT. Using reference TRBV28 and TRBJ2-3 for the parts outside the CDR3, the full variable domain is DVKVTQSSRYLVKRTGEKVFLECVQDMDHENMFWYRQDPGLGLRLIYFSYDVKMKEKGDIPEGYSVSREKKERFSLILESASTNQTSMYLCASTGLGTGATDTQYFGPGTRLTVL.

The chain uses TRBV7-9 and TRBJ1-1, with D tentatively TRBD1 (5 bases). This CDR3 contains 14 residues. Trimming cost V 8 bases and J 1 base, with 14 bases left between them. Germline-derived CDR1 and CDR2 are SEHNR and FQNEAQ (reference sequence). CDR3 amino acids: CASRNQGGNTEAFF. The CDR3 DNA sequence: TGTGCCAGCCGAAATCAGGGAGGGAACACTGAAGCTTTCTTT. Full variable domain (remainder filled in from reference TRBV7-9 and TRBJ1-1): DTGVSQNPRHKITKRGQNVTFRCDPISEHNRLYWYRQTLGQGPEFLTYFQNEAQLEKSRLLSDRFSAERPKGSFSTLEIQRTEQGDSAMYLCASRNQGGNTEAFFGQGTRLTVV.

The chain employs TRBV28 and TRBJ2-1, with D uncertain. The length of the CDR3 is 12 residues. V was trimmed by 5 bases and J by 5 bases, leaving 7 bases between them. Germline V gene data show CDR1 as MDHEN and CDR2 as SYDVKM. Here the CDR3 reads CASSQQNNEQFF. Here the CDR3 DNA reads TGTGCCAGCAGTCAACAAAACAATGAGCAGTTCTTC.

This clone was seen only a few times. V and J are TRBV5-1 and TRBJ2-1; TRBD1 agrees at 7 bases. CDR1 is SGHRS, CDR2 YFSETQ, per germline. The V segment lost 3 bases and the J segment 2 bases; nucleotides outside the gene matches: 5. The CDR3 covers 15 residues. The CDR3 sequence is CASSSTGTAYNEQFF. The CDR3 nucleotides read TGCGCCAGCAGCTCTACAGGGACAGCCTACAATGAGCAGTTCTTC.

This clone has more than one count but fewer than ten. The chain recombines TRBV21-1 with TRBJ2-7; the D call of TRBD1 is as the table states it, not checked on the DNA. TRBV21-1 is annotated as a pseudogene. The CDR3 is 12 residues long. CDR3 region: CASSSQTYEQYF. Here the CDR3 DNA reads TGTGCCAGCAGCTCCCAGACCTACGAGCAGTACTTC.

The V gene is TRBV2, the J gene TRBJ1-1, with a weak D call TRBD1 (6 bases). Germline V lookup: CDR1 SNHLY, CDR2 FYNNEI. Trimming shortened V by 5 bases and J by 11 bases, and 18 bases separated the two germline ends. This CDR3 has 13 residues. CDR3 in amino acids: CASSPGTPYGAFF. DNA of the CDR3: TGTGCCAGCAGTCCCGGGACACCCTATGGGGCTTTCTTT. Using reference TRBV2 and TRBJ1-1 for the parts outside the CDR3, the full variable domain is EPEVTQTPSHQVTQMGQEVILRCVPISNHLYFYWYRQILGQKVEFLVSFYNNEISEKSEIFDDQFSVERPDGSNFTLKIRSTKLEDSAMYFCASSPGTPYGAFFGQGTRLTVV.

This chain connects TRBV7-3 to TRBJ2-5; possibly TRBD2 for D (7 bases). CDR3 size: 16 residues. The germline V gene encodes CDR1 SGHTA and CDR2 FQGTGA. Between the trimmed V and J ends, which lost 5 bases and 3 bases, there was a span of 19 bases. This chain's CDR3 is CASSPRGGGRKETQYF. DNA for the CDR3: TGTGCCAGCAGCCCCAGGGGCGGGGGAAGGAAAGAGACCCAGTACTTC.

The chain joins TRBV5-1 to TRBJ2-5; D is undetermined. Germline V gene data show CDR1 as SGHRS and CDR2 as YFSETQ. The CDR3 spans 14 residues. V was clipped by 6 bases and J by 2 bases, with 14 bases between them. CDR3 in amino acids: CASTPDGAQETQYF. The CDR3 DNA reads TGCGCCAGCACCCCCGACGGAGCTCAAGAGACCCAGTACTTC.

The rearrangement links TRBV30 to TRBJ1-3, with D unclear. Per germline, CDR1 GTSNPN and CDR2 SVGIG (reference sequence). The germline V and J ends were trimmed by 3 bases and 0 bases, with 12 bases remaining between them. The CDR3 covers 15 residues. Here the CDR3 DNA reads TGTGCCTGGAGCCCACCGGGTTACTCTGGAAACACCATATATTTT. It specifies CAWSPPGYSGNTIYF.

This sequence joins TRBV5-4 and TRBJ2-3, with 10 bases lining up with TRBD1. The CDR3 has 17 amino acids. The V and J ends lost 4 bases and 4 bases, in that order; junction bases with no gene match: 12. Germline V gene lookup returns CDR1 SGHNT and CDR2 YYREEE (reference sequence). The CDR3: CASSSRVGQGNADTQYF. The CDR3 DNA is TGTGCCAGCAGCAGCCGTGTGGGACAGGGGAATGCAGATACGCAGTATTTT.

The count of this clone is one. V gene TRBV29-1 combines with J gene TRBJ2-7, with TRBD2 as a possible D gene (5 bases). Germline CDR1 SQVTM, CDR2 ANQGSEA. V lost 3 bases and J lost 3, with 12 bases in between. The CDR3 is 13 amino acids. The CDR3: CSVEVPGIYEQYF. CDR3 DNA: TGCAGCGTTGAGGTTCCGGGGATCTACGAGCAGTACTTC.

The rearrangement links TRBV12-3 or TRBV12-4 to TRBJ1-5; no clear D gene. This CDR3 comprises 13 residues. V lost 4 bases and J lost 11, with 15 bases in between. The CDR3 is CASSYGRSRSQHF. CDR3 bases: TGTGCCAGCAGTTATGGCAGGTCCAGGTCCCAGCATTTT.

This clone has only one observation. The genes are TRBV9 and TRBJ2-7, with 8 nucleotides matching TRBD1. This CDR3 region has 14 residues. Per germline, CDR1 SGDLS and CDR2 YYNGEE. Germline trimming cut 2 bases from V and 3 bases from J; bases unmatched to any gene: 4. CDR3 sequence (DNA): TGTGCCAGCAGCGTGGACAGGGAAAGCTACGAGCAGTACTTC. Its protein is CASSVDRESYEQYF.

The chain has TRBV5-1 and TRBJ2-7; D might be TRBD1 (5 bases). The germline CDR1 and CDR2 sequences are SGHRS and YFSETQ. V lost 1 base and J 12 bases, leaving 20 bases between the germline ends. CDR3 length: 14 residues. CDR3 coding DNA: TGCGCCAGCAGCTTGTCCAGGACACCAAGGCAGTTGTACTTC. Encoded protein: CASSLSRTPRQLYF.

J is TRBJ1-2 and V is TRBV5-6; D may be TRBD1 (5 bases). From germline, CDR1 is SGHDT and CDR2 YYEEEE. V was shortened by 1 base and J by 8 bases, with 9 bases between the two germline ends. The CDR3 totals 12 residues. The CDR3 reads CASSLQGGGYTF. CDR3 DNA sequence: TGTGCCAGCAGCTTGCAGGGAGGCGGCTACACCTTC.

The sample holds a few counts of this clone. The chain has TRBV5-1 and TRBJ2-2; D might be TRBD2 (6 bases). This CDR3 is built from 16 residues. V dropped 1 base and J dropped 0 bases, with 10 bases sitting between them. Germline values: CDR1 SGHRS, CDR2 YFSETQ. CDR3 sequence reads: CASSLLAGPNTGELFF. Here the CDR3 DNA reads TGCGCCAGCAGCTTGCTCGCGGGGCCGAACACCGGGGAGCTGTTTTTT.

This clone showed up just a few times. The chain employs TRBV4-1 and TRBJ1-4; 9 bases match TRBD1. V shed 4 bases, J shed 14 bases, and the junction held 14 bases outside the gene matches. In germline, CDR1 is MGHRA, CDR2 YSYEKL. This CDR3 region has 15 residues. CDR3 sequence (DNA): TGCGCCAGCAGCCGAGAGGGGACAGGGCCCGGAAGGCTGTTTTTT. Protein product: CASSREGTGPGRLFF.

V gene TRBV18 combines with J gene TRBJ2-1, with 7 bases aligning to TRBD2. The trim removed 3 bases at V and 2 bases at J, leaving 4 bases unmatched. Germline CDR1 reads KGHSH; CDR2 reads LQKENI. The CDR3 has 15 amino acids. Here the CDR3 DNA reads TGTGCCAGCTCACCGACCAGCGGGGCCTACAATGAGCAGTTCTTC. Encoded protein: CASSPTSGAYNEQFF.

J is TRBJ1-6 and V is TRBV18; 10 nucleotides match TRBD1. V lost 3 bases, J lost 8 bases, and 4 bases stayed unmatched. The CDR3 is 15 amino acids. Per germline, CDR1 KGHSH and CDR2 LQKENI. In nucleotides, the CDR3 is TGTGCCAGCTCACCGACAGGGGGCATTGATTCACCCCTCCACTTT. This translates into CASSPTGGIDSPLHF.

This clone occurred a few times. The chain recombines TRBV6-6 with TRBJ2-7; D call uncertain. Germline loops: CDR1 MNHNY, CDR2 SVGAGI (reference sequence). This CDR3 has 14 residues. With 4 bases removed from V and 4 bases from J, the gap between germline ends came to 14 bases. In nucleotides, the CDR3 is TGTGCCAGCAGTTTACTCGAGCGAGAATACGAGCAGTACTTC. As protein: CASSLLEREYEQYF.

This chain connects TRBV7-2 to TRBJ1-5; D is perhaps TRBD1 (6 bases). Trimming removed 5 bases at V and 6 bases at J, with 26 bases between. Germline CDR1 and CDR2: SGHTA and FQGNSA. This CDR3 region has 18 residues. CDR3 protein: CASSPNRTSLARGQPQHF. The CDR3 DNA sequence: TGTGCCAGCAGCCCCAATCGGACATCCCTCGCCAGGGGTCAGCCCCAGCATTTT.

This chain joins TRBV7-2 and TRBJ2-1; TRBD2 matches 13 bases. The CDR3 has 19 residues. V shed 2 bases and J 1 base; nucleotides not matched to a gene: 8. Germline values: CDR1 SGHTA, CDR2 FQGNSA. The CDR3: CASSLHGTSGAYSYNEQFF. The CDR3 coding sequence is TGTGCCAGCAGCTTACATGGGACTAGCGGGGCCTATTCCTACAATGAGCAGTTCTTC.

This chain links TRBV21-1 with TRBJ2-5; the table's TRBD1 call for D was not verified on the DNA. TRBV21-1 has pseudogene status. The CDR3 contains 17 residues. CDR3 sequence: CASSPWPAGQGKETQYF. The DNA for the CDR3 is TGTGCCAGCAGCCCCTGGCCGGCCGGACAGGGAAAAGAGACCCAGTACTTC.

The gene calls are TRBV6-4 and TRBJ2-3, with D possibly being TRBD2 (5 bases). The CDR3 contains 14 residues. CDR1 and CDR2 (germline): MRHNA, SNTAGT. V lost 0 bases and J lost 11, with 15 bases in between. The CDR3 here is CASSDSIPGVRQYF. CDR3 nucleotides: TGTGCCAGCAGTGACTCGATCCCCGGGGTGAGGCAGTATTTT.

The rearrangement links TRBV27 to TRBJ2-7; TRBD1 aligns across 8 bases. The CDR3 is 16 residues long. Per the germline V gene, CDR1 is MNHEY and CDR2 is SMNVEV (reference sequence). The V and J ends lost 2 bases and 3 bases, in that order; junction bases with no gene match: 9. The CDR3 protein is CASSLDKQGAFYEQYF. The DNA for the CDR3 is TGTGCCAGCAGTTTAGATAAGCAGGGGGCTTTCTACGAGCAGTACTTC.